The 13 T cell receptor beta chains below were found in one sample sequenced in a study of PD-1 blockade in classical Hodgkin lymphoma. Every one of the patients relapsed after autologous stem cell transplantation (brentuximab vedotin exposure was variable). Only in-frame clones appear in the TCRdb table, and some are missing; sequencing was by immunoSEQ multiplex PCR. The repertoire holds about 19,000 clones, with roughly 77% as singletons. The source material was peripheral blood mononuclear cells (PBMCs), sampled before the second cycle of nivolumab. Source of these receptors: a human donor with classical Hodgkin lymphoma.

The chain employs TRBV5-1 and TRBJ1-5; D unclear. This CDR3 comprises 13 residues. Trimming removed 4 bases from V and 1 base from J, with 6 bases in between. CDR1 and CDR2 (germline): SGHRS, YFSETQ. CDR3 loop: CASSAASNQPQHF. CDR3 sequence (DNA): TGCGCCAGCAGCGCCGCCAGCAATCAGCCCCAGCATTTT.

The chain carries TRBV7-8 and TRBJ2-7; D possibly matches TRBD1 or TRBD2 (5 bases each). The CDR3 is 13 residues long. CDR1 and CDR2 from the germline V gene are SGHVS and FQNEAQ. V lost 5 bases to trimming and J lost 6 bases, with 14 bases between them. CDR3 sequence: CASSGTGLFEQYF. The CDR3 region has the DNA TGTGCCAGCAGCGGGACCGGCCTATTCGAGCAGTACTTC.

This clone came up a few times. The rearrangement links TRBV6-1 to TRBJ1-4; TRBD1 aligns across 8 bases. CDR3 length equals 15 residues. The V segment lost 7 bases and the J segment 4 bases; nucleotides outside the gene matches: 8. The germline gives CDR1 MNHNS, CDR2 SASEGT. CDR3 residues: CASTTDRGINEKLFF. The CDR3 DNA reads TGTGCCAGCACCACCGACAGGGGTATTAATGAAAAACTGTTTTTT.

The chain uses TRBV28 and TRBJ2-2, with D possibly matching TRBD2 (6 bases). The length of the CDR3 is 16 residues. The V end lost 6 bases, the J end lost 4 bases, and 18 bases lay between the germline ends. The V gene's germline CDR1 is MDHEN and CDR2 SYDVKM. CDR3 sequence: CASSQPPGASTGELFF. DNA of the CDR3: TGTGCCAGCAGCCAGCCTCCGGGAGCCAGCACCGGGGAGCTGTTTTTT.

The rearrangement links TRBV29-1 to TRBJ2-3; D tentatively reads TRBD1 or TRBD2 (5 bases each). The ends were cut back, 7 bases at V and 9 bases at J, with 20 bases in the middle. The germline CDR1 and CDR2 sequences are SQVTM and ANQGSEA. This CDR3 has 13 residues. The CDR3 DNA follows: TGCAGCGCCGAACGGGCTAGCCAGGGCACGCAGTATTTT. Encoded protein: CSAERASQGTQYF.

V gene TRBV14 combines with J gene TRBJ2-7, with TRBD2 identical over 10 bases. Germline assignment: CDR1 SGHDN and CDR2 FVKESK. V was clipped by 1 base and J by 4 bases; unmatched bases: 4. CDR3 length: 15 residues. The CDR3 reads CASSQAGLAEYEQYF. The CDR3 DNA follows: TGTGCCAGCAGCCAAGCTGGACTAGCGGAATACGAGCAGTACTTC.

This sequence joins TRBV28 and TRBJ2-1; 9 positions agree with TRBD2. CDR3 length: 15 residues. V gave up 2 bases and J gave up 1 base; unmatched junction bases: 0. The germline V gene has CDR1 MDHEN and CDR2 SYDVKM. The CDR3 DNA is TGTGCCAGCAGTTTACTAGCGGGATCCTACAATGAGCAGTTCTTC. It encodes CASSLLAGSYNEQFF.

This chain joins TRBV7-3 and TRBJ2-3, with D unresolved. The V gene's germline CDR1 is SGHTA and CDR2 FQGTGA. CDR3 size: 13 residues. Trimming cost V 1 base and J 1 base, with 3 bases left between them. The CDR3 protein is CASSLIGTDTQYF. Here the CDR3 DNA reads TGTGCCAGCAGCTTAATAGGCACAGATACGCAGTATTTT.

The chain uses TRBV6-1 and TRBJ2-2; D ambiguous. V was shortened by 1 base and J by 5 bases, with 5 bases between the two germline ends. This CDR3 comprises 13 residues. The germline V gene encodes CDR1 MNHNS and CDR2 SASEGT. The CDR3 region has the DNA TGTGCCAGCAGTGAAGGAGAGACCGGGGAGCTGTTTTTT. This sequence encodes CASSEGETGELFF.

This chain connects TRBV18 to TRBJ1-2; possible D gene TRBD1, 5 bases. The CDR3 runs 15 residues. Germline values: CDR1 KGHSH, CDR2 LQKENI. Trimming cost V 4 bases and J 2 bases, with 14 bases left between them. The CDR3 nucleotides read TGTGCCAGCTCACGAGGGACTACTGGCAACTATGGCTACACCTTC. Its translation: CASSRGTTGNYGYTF. Together with reference TRBV18 and TRBJ1-2, the CDR3 gives the full variable domain: NAGVMQNPRHLVRRRGQEARLRCSPMKGHSHVYWYRQLPEEGLKFMVYLQKENIIDESGMPKERFSAEFPKEGPSILRIQQVVRGDSAAYFCASSRGTTGNYGYTFGSGTRLTVV.

In its sample, this clone was seen once. V and J are TRBV6-1 and TRBJ1-1, with a weak D call TRBD1 (6 bases). The CDR3 consists of 14 residues. Trimming removed 1 base from V and 5 bases from J, with 11 bases in between. Per germline, CDR1 MNHNS and CDR2 SASEGT. The CDR3 spells CASSEEGGTTEAFF. The DNA for the CDR3 is TGTGCCAGCAGTGAAGAAGGGGGTACGACTGAAGCTTTCTTT.

The genes are TRBV11-2 and TRBJ1-2; D uncertain. This CDR3 is 14 amino acids long. Germline V CDR1 and CDR2: SGHAT, FQNNGV. Trimming took off 0 bases at V and 5 bases at J, with 10 bases between the two ends. CDR3 protein: CASSLDMAGYGYTF. The DNA of the CDR3 is TGTGCCAGCAGCTTAGATATGGCGGGATATGGCTACACCTTC. Drawing the rest from reference TRBV11-2 and TRBJ1-2, the complete variable domain is EAGVAQSPRYKIIEKRQSVAFWCNPISGHATLYWYQQILGQGPKLLIQFQNNGVVDDSQLPKDRFSAERLKGVDSTLKIQPAKLEDSAVYLCASSLDMAGYGYTFGSGTRLTVV.

This clone was detected once. The V gene is TRBV5-8, the J gene TRBJ2-3, with TRBD2 as a possible D gene (5 bases). This CDR3 is built from 15 residues. V shed 2 bases and J shed 5 bases, with 15 bases lying between them. Germline CDR1 is SGHTS and CDR2 is YDEGEE. CDR3 in DNA: TGTGCCAGCAGCTTCCGGTCCTCGGAGGTAGATACGCAGTATTTT. Its protein is CASSFRSSEVDTQYF.